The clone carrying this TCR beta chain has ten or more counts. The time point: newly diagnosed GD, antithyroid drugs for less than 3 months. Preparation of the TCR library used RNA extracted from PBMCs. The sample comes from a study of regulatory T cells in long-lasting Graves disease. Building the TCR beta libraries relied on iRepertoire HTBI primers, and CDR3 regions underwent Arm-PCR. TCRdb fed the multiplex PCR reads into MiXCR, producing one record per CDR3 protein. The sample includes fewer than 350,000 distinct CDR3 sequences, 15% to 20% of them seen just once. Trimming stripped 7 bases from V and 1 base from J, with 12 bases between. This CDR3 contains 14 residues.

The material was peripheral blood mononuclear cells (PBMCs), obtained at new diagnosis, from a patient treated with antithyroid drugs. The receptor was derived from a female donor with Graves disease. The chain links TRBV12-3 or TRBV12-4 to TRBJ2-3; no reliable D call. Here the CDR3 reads CASTLSTGTDTQYF. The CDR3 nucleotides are TGTGCCAGCACGTTGAGTACTGGCACAGATACGCAGTATTTT.